The subject of this entry is one TCR beta chain. The antigen is undetermined. The data were taken from a study of T cell responses to AZD1222 COVID-19 vaccine. Study in general: Both about-4-week and about-12-week second-dose recipients were combined. Findings and limits, study-wide: Donors were mostly white British, more females; clonal diversity possibly underestimated.

CDR1 and CDR2 (germline): SGHVS, FQNEAQ. This CDR3 spans 12 amino acids. The ends were cut back, 5 bases at V and 8 bases at J, with 9 bases in the middle. Clones were sequenced by immunoSEQ multiplex PCR, and TCRdb holds only the in-frame ones, with some missing. The sample yields about 66,000 clones, more than 85% seen once. This clonotype was obtained from an adult in good health. Sequenced here: peripheral blood, sampled on day 0 of AZD1222 vaccination. The chain combines TRBV7-8 with TRBJ1-4; D is uncertain. CDR3 loop: CASSRSAEKLFF. Written as DNA, the CDR3 is TGTGCCAGCAGCCGATCGGCGGAAAAACTGTTTTTT. Full variable domain (rest looked up from reference TRBV7-8 and TRBJ1-4): GAGVSQSPRYKVAKRGQDVALRCDPISGHVSLFWYQQALGQGPEFLTYFQNEAQLDKSGLPSDRFFAERPEGSVSTLKIQRTQQEDSAVYLCASSRSAEKLFFGSGTQLSVL.